These 8 T cell receptor beta chains were sequenced from one sample in a study of T cells after yellow fever vaccination. TCRdb analysed the 5' RACE reads with MiXCR anew, one entry per CDR3 protein. Here the sample spans more than 450,000 distinct CDR3 sequences, 20% to 25% being singletons. This specimen was PBMCs, taken around 3 weeks after the first yellow fever vaccination. All receptors come from a man aged 18 to 35 who received the YFV17D yellow fever vaccine.

This sequence joins TRBV12-3 or TRBV12-4 and TRBJ1-1; possible D gene TRBD1, 6 bases. The CDR3 runs 14 residues. Trimming took 5 bases from V and 4 from J, leaving 14 bases between them. CDR3 DNA sequence: TGTGCCAGCAGTACGGGGGGCTGGGGCACTGAAGCTTTCTTT. This sequence encodes CASSTGGWGTEAFF.

The chain is built from TRBV12-3 or TRBV12-4 and TRBJ1-2; D is unresolved. CDR3 size: 13 residues. Trimming shortened V by 0 bases and J by 7 bases, and 9 bases separated the two germline ends. The CDR3 sequence is CASSLAAESGYTF. CDR3 DNA: TGTGCCAGCAGTTTAGCGGCCGAGAGTGGCTACACCTTC.

This clonotype was counted at least ten times. This chain links TRBV5-1 with TRBJ2-3, with a weak D call TRBD2 (5 bases). V lost 0 bases and J 5 bases, leaving 13 bases between the germline ends. The CDR3 extends over 15 amino acids. CDR1 and CDR2 from the germline V gene are SGHRS and YFSETQ. CDR3 in DNA: TGCGCCAGCAGCTTGGACCTTTCCGAGGGAGATACGCAGTATTTT. Its translation is CASSLDLSEGDTQYF.

This clonotype was seen more than once but under ten times. The J gene is TRBJ2-4, the V gene TRBV12-3 or TRBV12-4; possible D gene TRBD2, 7 bases. The CDR3 is 15 amino acids. V was clipped by 7 bases and J by 8 bases, with 21 bases between them. The CDR3 region is CASKWGGGPGDIQYF. The CDR3 DNA is TGTGCCAGCAAATGGGGCGGGGGCCCGGGGGACATTCAGTACTTC.

This clonotype was picked up a small number of times. This chain links TRBV24-1 with TRBJ2-1; 9 bases align to TRBD2. The ends lost 0 bases at V and 4 bases at J; junction bases unmatched: 12. The CDR3 extends over 19 amino acids. CDR1 KGHDR and CDR2 SFDVKD come from the germline V gene. CDR3 DNA sequence: TGTGCCACCAGTGATTTGCAATCCCCGAGCGGGGGGACATACAATGAGCAGTTCTTC. It encodes CATSDLQSPSGGTYNEQFF.

This clonotype was counted a few times. The V and J genes are TRBV4-1 and TRBJ2-3; D gene unclear. Germline V gene lookup returns CDR1 MGHRA and CDR2 YSYEKL. The CDR3 consists of 15 residues. With 5 bases removed from V and 4 bases from J, the gap between germline ends came to 16 bases. The CDR3 loop is CASSTTRAVADTQYF. In DNA, the CDR3 is TGCGCCAGCAGCACTACCCGCGCGGTCGCAGATACGCAGTATTTT.

The chain joins TRBV6-5 to TRBJ2-7, with a weak D call TRBD1 (6 bases). CDR1 is MNHEY and CDR2 is SVGAGI in the germline V gene. This CDR3 region has 14 residues. Trimming cost V 2 bases and J 1 base, with 9 bases left between them. This chain's CDR3 is CASSYGRGSYEQYF. CDR3 DNA sequence: TGTGCCAGCAGTTACGGCAGGGGTTCCTACGAGCAGTACTTC.

This clonotype was seen only a few times. The V gene is TRBV10-3, the J gene TRBJ1-1; unclear D gene. The CDR3 covers 12 residues. With 1 base removed from V and 13 bases from J, the gap between germline ends came to 13 bases. Germline CDR1 reads ENHRY; CDR2 reads SYGVKD. CDR3 in DNA: TGTGCCATCAGTGAGTGGCAGGAAAGGCATTTCTTT. Amino acids: CAISEWQERHFF.